Presented here are 2 T cell receptor beta chains from one specimen sequenced in a study of T cell responses to AZD1222 COVID-19 vaccine. The assay was immunoSEQ multiplex PCR, and TCRdb's table has in-frame clones only and misses some. In the table there are some 86,000 clones, just over 90% of which are singletons. Sequencing used peripheral blood, obtained on day 0 of AZD1222 vaccination. Receptors were obtained from an adult in good health.

The chain is built from TRBV28 and TRBJ2-5; the match to TRBD1 covers 7 bases. Germline assignment: CDR1 MDHEN and CDR2 SYDVKM. This CDR3 is 13 amino acids long. V lost 5 bases and J lost 5; bases outside the gene matches: 5. In DNA, the CDR3 is TGTGCCAGCAGTAGACAGGGTATGGAGACCCAGTACTTC. Translated: CASSRQGMETQYF. The full variable domain, in which reference TRBV28 and TRBJ2-5 provide the parts outside the CDR3, is DVKVTQSSRYLVKRTGEKVFLECVQDMDHENMFWYRQDPGLGLRLIYFSYDVKMKEKGDIPEGYSVSREKKERFSLILESASTNQTSMYLCASSRQGMETQYFGPGTRLLVL.

This clone was recorded only once. The chain recombines TRBV19 with TRBJ2-7; 7 positions match TRBD1. This CDR3 spans 12 amino acids. Per germline, CDR1 LNHDA and CDR2 SQIVND (reference sequence). The junction had 3 bases not matched to a gene; V was cut back by 9 bases and J by 1 base. CDR3 DNA: TGTGCCAGCCGGGACAGATCCTACGAGCAGTACTTC. Its protein is CASRDRSYEQYF. The full variable domain, with the rest looked up from reference TRBV19 and TRBJ2-7, is DGGITQSPKYLFRKEGQNVTLSCEQNLNHDAMYWYRQDPGQGLRLIYYSQIVNDFQKGDIAEGYSVSREKKESFPLTVTSAQKNPTAFYLCASRDRSYEQYFGPGTRLTVT.